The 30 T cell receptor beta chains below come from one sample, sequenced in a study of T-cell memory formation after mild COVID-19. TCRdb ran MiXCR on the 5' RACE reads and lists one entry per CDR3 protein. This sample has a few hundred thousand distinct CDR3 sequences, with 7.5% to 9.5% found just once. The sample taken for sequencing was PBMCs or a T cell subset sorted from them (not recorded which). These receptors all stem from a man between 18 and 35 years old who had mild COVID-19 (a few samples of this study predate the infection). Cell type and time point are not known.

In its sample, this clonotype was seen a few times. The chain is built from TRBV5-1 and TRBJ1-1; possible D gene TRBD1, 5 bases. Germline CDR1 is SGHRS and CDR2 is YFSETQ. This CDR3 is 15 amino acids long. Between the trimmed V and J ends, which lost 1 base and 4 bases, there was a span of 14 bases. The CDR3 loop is CASSLQLVGGTEAFF. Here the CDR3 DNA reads TGCGCCAGCAGCTTGCAATTGGTCGGGGGCACTGAAGCTTTCTTT. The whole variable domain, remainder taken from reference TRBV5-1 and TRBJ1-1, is KAGVTQTPRYLIKTRGQQVTLSCSPISGHRSVSWYQQTPGQGLQFLFEYFSETQRNKGNFPGRFSGRQFSNSRSEMNVSTLELGDSALYLCASSLQLVGGTEAFFGQGTRLTVV.

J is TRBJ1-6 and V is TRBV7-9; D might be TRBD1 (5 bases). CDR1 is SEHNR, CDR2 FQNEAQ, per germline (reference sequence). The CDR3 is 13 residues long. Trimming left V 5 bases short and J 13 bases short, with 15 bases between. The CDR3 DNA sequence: TGTGCCAGCAGCCAAGACCGGGGGGTCCCCCTCCACTTT. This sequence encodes CASSQDRGVPLHF.

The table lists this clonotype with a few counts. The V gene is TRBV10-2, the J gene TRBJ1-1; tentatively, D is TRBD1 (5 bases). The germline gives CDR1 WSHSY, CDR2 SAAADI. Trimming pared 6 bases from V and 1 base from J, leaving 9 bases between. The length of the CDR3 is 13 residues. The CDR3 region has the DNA TGCGCCAGCAGGGCTACAGGGAACACTGAAGCTTTCTTT. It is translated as CASRATGNTEAFF.

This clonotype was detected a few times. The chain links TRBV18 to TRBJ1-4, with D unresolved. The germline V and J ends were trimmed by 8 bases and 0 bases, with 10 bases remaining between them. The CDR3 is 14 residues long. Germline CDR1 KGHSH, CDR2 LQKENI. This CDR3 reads CASTRLATNEKLFF. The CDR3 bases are TGTGCCAGCACGCGTCTGGCAACTAATGAAAAACTGTTTTTT.

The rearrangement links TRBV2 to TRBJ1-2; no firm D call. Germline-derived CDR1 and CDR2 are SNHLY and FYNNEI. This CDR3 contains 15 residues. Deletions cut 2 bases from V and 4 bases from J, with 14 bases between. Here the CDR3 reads CASSEMVSVRYGYTF. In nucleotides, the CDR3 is TGTGCCAGCAGTGAAATGGTTTCGGTGCGCTATGGCTACACCTTC.

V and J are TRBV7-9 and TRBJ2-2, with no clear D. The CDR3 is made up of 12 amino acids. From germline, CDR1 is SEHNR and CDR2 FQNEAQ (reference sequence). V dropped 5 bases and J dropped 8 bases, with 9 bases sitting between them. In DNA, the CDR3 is TGTGCCAGCAGCCCGGGTGGTGGGGAGCTGTTTTTT. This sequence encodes CASSPGGGELFF.

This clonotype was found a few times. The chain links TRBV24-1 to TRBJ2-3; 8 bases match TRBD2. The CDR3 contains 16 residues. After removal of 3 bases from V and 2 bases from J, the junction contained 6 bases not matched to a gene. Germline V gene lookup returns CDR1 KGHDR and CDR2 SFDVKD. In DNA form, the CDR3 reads TGTGCCACCAGTGATGGCGGGGGGCCCAACACAGATACGCAGTATTTT. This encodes CATSDGGGPNTDTQYF.

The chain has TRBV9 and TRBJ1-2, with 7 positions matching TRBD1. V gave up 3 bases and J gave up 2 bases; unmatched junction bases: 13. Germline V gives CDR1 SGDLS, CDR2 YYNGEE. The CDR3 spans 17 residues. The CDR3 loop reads CASSATTGQSSNYGYTF. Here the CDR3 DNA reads TGTGCCAGCAGCGCGACGACGGGACAGAGTTCGAACTATGGCTACACCTTC. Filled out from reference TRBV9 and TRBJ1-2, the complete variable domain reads DSGVTQTPKHLITATGQRVTLRCSPRSGDLSVYWYQQSLDQGLQFLIQYYNGEERAKGNILERFSAQQFPDLHSELNLSSLELGDSALYFCASSATTGQSSNYGYTFGSGTRLTVV.

The CDR3 reads CASSPSGGAATGELFF. DNA of the CDR3: TGTGCCAGCAGCCCTAGCGGGGGGGCCGCGACCGGGGAGCTGTTTTTT. This chain uses TRBV7-9 with TRBJ2-2; 12 bases agree with TRBD2. With 5 bases clipped from V and 5 bases from J, the junction kept 6 bases outside the gene matches. The CDR3 sequence is 16 residues long. Germline CDR1 is SEHNR and CDR2 is FQNEAQ (reference sequence).

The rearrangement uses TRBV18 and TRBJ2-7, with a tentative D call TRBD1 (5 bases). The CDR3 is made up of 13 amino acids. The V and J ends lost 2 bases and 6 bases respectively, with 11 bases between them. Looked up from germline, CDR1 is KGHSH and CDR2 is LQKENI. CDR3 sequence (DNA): TGTGCCAGCTCACCATATGACAGTGGCGAGCAGTACTTC. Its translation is CASSPYDSGEQYF.

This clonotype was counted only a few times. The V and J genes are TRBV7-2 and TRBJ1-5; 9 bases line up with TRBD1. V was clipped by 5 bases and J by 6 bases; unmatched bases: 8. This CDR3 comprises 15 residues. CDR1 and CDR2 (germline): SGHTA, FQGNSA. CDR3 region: CASSAGQGSGQPQHF. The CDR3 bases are TGTGCCAGCAGCGCGGGACAGGGCTCGGGTCAGCCCCAGCATTTT.

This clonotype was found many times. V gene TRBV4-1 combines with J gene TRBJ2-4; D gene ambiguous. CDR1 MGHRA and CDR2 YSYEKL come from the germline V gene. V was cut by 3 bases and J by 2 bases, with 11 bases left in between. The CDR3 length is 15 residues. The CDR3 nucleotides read TGCGCCAGCAGCCAGCCCGAGTCCACCAAAAACATTCAGTACTTC. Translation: CASSQPESTKNIQYF.

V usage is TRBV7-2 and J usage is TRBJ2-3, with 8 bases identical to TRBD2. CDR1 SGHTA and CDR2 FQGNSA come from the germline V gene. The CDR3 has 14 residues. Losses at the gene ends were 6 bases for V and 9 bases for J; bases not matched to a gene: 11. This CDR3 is CASSSTQTSDTQYF. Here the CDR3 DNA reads TGTGCCAGCAGTTCTACACAGACTAGCGACACGCAGTATTTT.

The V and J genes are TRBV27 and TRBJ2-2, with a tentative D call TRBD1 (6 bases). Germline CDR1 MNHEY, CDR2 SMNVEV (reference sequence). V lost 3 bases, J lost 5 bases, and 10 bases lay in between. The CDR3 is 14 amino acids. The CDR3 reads CASSLSGDTGELFF. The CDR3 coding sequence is TGTGCCAGCAGTTTGTCAGGGGATACCGGGGAGCTGTTTTTT.

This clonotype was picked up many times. CDR3: CASSHVSGDFFNNEQFF. CDR3 DNA: TGCGCCAGCAGCCATGTTAGCGGGGACTTCTTCAACAATGAGCAGTTCTTC. The chain carries TRBV4-3 and TRBJ2-1; 8 bases match TRBD2. V lost 3 bases, J lost 5 bases, and 12 bases stayed unmatched. In germline, CDR1 is LGHNA, CDR2 YSLEER. This CDR3 is 17 amino acids long.

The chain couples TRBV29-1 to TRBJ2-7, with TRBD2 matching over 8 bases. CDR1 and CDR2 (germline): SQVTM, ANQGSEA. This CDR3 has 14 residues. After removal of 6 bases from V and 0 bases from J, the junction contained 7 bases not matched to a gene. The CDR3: CSVAGRGTSYEQYF. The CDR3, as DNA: TGCAGCGTAGCCGGGAGGGGGACCTCCTACGAGCAGTACTTC.

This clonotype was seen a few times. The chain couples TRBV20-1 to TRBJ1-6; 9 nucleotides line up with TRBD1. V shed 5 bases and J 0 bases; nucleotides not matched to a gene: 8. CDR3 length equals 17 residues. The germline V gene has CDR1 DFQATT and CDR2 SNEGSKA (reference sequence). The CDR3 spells CSAPGQGPSSYNSPLHF. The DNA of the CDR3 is TGCAGTGCTCCGGGACAGGGCCCGAGCTCCTATAATTCACCCCTCCACTTT.

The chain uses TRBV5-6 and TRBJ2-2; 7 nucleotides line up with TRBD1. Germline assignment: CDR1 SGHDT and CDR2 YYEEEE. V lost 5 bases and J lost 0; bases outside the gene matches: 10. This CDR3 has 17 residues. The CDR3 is CASSSIDRATNTGELFF. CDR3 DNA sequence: TGTGCCAGCAGTTCCATCGACAGGGCCACGAACACCGGGGAGCTGTTTTTT.

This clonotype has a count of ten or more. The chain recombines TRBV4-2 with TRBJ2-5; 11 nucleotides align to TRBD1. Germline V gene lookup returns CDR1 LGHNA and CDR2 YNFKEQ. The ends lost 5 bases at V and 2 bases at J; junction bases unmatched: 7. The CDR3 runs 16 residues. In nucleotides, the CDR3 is TGTGCCAGCAGCTTAGGAGGACAGGGGGCGCAAGAGACCCAGTACTTC. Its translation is CASSLGGQGAQETQYF.

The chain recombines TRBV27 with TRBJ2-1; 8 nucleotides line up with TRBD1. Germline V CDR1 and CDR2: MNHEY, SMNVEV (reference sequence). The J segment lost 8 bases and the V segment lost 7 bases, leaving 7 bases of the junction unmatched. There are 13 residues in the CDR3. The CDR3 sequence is CASMDRVGHEQFF. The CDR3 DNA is TGTGCCAGCATGGACAGGGTGGGCCATGAGCAGTTCTTC.

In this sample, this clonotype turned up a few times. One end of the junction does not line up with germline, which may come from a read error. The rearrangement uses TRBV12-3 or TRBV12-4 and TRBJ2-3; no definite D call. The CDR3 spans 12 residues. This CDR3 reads CASSFNTNTQYF. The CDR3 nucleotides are TGTGCCAGCAGTTTCAACACAAATACGCAGTATTTT.

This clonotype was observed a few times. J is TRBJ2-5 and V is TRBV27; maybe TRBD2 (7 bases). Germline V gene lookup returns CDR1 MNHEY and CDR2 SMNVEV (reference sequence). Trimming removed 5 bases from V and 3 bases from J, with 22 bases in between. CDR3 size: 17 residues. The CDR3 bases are TGTGCCAGCAGTGGGTTTGCGGGGGCCGGACTCAAAGAGACCCAGTACTTC. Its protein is CASSGFAGAGLKETQYF.

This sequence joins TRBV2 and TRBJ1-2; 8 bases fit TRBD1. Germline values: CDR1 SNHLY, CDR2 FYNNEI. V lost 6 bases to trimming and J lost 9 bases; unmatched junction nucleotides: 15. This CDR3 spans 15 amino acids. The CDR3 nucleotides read TGTGCCAGCAGCGCAGCAGGGGGCTCCGGTCTTAGCTACACCTTC. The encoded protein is CASSAAGGSGLSYTF.

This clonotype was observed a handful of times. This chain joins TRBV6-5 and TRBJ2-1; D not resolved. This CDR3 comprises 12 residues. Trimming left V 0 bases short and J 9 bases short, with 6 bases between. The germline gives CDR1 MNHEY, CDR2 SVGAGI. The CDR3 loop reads CASSYSFGEQFF. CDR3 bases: TGTGCCAGCAGTTACTCGTTCGGTGAGCAGTTCTTC.

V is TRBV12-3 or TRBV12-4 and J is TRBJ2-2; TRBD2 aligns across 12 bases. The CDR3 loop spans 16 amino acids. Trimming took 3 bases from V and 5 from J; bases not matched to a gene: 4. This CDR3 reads CASSFQLAGGTGELFF. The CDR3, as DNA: TGTGCCAGCAGTTTCCAACTAGCGGGGGGTACCGGGGAGCTGTTTTTT.

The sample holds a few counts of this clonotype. The CDR3 is CASNRGNEQFF. The CDR3 DNA reads TGTGCCAGCAACAGGGGCAATGAGCAGTTCTTC. V usage is TRBV28 and J usage is TRBJ2-1; 7 bases align to TRBD1. Germline CDR1 MDHEN, CDR2 SYDVKM. The V and J ends lost 7 bases and 6 bases, in that order; junction bases with no gene match: 0. The CDR3 loop spans 11 amino acids. Complete variable domain (other parts from reference TRBV28 and TRBJ2-1): DVKVTQSSRYLVKRTGEKVFLECVQDMDHENMFWYRQDPGLGLRLIYFSYDVKMKEKGDIPEGYSVSREKKERFSLILESASTNQTSMYLCASNRGNEQFFGPGTRLTVL.

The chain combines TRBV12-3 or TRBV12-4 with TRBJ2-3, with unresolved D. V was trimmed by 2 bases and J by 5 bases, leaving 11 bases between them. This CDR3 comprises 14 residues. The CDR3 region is CASSLSPLGDTQYF. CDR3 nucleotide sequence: TGTGCCAGCAGTTTATCGCCCTTGGGAGATACGCAGTATTTT.

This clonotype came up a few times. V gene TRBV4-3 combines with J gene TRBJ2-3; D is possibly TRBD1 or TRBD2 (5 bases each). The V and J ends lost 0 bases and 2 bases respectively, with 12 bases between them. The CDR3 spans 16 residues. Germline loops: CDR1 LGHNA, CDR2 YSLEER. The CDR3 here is CASSQDFEGLTDTQYF. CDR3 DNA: TGCGCCAGCAGCCAAGATTTCGAGGGGCTCACAGATACGCAGTATTTT.

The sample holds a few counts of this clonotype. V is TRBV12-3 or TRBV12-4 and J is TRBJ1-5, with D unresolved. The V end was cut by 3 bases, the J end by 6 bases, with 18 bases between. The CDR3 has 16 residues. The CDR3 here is CASSFCDRVLRQPQHF. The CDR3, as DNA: TGTGCCAGCAGTTTTTGTGATCGGGTTTTGCGTCAGCCCCAGCATTTT.

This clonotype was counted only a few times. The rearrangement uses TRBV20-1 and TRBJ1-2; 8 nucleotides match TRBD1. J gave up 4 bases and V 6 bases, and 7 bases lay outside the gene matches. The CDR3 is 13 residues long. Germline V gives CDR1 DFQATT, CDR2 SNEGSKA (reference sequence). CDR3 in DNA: TGCAGTGCGGACAGGGATTCCTTCTATGGCTACACCTTC. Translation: CSADRDSFYGYTF.